This T cell receptor (beta chain) comes out of a study of breast tumors, draining lymph nodes, adjacent tissues. This clonotype was counted ten times or more. TCRdb reprocessed the multiplex PCR reads via MiXCR and lists one record per CDR3 protein. The table includes about 31,000 distinct CDR3 sequences, 60% to 70% detected once. V was shortened by 4 bases and J by 5 bases, with 8 bases between the two germline ends. The CDR3 contains 11 residues. Germline CDR1 and CDR2: SQVTM and ANQGSEA. The specimen was breast tumor tissue. The sequence was collected from a female donor with breast cancer. Some clones in this sample may be carry-over from other donors' samples. V gene TRBV29-1 combines with J gene TRBJ1-1, with D uncertain. CDR3 amino acids: CSVAPLTEAFF. In nucleotides, the CDR3 is TGCAGCGTTGCTCCCCTAACTGAAGCTTTCTTT.